The T cell receptor (beta chain) under discussion was sequenced for a study of blood T cell repertoires in COVID-19. Study in general: Samples came from the United States, Italy and Spain, spanning acute and convalescent COVID-19. T cells, B-cell-depleted T cells, or PBMCs supplied cDNA or gDNA.

Profiling relied on immunoSEQ multiplex PCR, and the TCRdb table lists in-frame clones only, not all of them. Among some 250,000 clones, approximately 88% were seen once, and the ten largest hold around 30%. What was sequenced was peripheral blood. This sequence was found in a middle-aged man with acute or convalescent COVID-19.

The CDR3 spells CASRPDKNYGYTF. In nucleotides, the CDR3 is TGTGCCAGCCGCCCGGACAAGAACTATGGCTACACCTTC. V and J are TRBV4-2 and TRBJ1-2; the D gene is possibly TRBD1 (5 bases). Germline CDR1 LGHNA, CDR2 YNFKEQ. The CDR3 contains 13 residues. Trimming pared 8 bases from V and 2 bases from J, leaving 12 bases between.